This TCR beta chain was recorded in a study of T cell responses to AZD1222 COVID-19 vaccine. Study-level results: Vaccine-related CD4 TCRs covered spike, predominating at 160-218 and 743-854. The donor group comprised mostly white British people and more females; the analysis possibly underestimated clonal diversity.

A remark on this clone: Antigen unknown.

V was clipped by 7 bases and J by 11 bases; unmatched bases: 10. CDR1 LGHDT and CDR2 YNNKEL come from the germline V gene (reference sequence). The CDR3 consists of 12 residues. TCRdb keeps only in-frame clones here, not all; method: immunoSEQ multiplex PCR. The sample includes over 95,000 clones, around 90% of them seen just once. Sequencing used peripheral blood, obtained on day 0 of AZD1222 vaccination. V and J are TRBV3-1 (or the pseudogene TRBV3-2) and TRBJ1-1; 7 positions agree with TRBD1. This clonotype was obtained from an adult in good health. CDR3 nucleotide sequence: TGTGCCAGCAACAGTCAGGGGGAGAGGGCTTTCTTT. It codes for CASNSQGERAFF.